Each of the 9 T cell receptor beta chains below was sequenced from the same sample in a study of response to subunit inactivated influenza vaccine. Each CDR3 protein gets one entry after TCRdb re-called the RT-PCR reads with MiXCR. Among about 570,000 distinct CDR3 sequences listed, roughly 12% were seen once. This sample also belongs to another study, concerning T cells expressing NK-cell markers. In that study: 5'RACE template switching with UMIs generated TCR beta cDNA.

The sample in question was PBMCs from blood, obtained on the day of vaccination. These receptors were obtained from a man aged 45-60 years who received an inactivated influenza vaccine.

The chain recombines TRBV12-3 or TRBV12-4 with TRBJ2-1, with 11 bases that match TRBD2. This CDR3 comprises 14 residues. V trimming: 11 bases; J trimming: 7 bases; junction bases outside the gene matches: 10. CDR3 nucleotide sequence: TGTGCCTGCCTTAGCGGGGGGGCCGAGAATGAGCAGTTCTTC. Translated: CACLSGGAENEQFF.

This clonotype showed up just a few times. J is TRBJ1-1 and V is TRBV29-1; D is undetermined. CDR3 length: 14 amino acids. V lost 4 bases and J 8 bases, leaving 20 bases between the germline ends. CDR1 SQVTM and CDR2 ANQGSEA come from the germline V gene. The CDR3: CSVGYVGGQAEAFF. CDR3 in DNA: TGCAGCGTTGGTTATGTGGGAGGGCAGGCGGAAGCTTTCTTT.

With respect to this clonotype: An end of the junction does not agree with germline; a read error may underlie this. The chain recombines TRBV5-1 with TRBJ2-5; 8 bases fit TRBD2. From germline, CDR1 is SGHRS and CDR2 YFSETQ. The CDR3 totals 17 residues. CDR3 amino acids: CASRLAGGRSIGETQYF. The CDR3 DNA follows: TGCGCCAGCCGCTTGGCCGGCGGGAGGAGTATAGGAGAGACCCAGTACTTC. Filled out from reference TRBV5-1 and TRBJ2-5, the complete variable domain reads KAGVTQTPRYLIKTRGQQVTLSCSPISGHRSVSWYQQTPGQGLQFLFEYFSETQRNKGNFPGRFSGRQFSNSRSEMNVSTLELGDSALYLCASRLAGGRSIGETQYFGPGTRLLVL.

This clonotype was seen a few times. CDR3 protein: CASMILGFYEQYF. For the CDR3, the DNA is TGCGCCAGCATGATACTAGGTTTCTACGAGCAGTACTTC. The chain uses TRBV10-2 and TRBJ2-7; D is perhaps TRBD2 (5 bases). V was clipped by 7 bases and J by 3 bases, with 13 bases between them. The CDR3 covers 13 residues. Per germline, CDR1 WSHSY and CDR2 SAAADI.

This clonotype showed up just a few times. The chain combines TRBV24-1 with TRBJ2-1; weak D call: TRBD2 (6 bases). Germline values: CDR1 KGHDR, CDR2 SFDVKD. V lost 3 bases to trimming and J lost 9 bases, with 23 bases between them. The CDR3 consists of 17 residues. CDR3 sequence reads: CATSDTSGSEPSGEQFF. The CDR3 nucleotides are TGTGCCACCAGTGATACGAGCGGGTCGGAGCCCTCGGGTGAGCAGTTCTTC.

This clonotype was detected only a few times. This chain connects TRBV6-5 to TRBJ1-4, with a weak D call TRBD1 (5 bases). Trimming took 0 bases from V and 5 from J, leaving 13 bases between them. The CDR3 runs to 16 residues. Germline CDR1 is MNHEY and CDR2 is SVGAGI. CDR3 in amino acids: CASSYSLGTWNEKLFF. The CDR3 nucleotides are TGTGCCAGCAGTTACTCGTTAGGGACGTGGAATGAAAAACTGTTTTTT.

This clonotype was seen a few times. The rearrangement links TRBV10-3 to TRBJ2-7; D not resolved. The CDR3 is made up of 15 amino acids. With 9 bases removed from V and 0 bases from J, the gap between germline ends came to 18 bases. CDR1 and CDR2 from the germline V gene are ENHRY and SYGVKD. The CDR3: CAILVAGFDSYEQYF. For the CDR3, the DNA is TGTGCCATTCTCGTAGCCGGGTTCGACTCCTACGAGCAGTACTTC.

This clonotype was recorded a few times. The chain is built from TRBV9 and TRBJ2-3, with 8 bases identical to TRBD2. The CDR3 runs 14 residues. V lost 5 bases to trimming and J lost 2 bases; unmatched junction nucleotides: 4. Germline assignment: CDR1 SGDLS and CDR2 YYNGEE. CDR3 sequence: CASRRLASTDTQYF. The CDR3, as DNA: TGTGCCAGCAGAAGACTAGCGTCCACAGATACGCAGTATTTT.

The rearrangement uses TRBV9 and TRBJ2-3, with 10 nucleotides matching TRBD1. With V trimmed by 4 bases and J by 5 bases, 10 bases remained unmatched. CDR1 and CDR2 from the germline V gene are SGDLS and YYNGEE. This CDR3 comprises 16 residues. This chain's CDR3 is CASSTRQGASGDTQYF. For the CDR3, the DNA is TGTGCCAGCAGCACCCGACAGGGGGCATCGGGAGATACGCAGTATTTT.